The rows below give T cell receptor beta chains drawn from one sample of a study of T cell clonotyping in hematopoietic cell transplantation. Using immunoSEQ multiplex PCR, the repertoire was profiled, and TCRdb retains in-frame clones only, with some absent. The sample has 25,000 to 30,000 clones, approximately 80% seen once. This specimen consisted of peripheral blood mononuclear cells, obtained before stem cell transplant. These receptors originate from a woman aged 55-69 years with acute myeloid leukemia. Some clones in this sample may be carry-over from other donors' samples. CDR3s include the opening cysteine and the closing phenylalanine or tryptophan. The D gene is left open where the match is weak. A clone size is listed for some rows: how often the clone was seen (once, few, many), or a class if it is expanded.

d_call j_call v_call clone_size cdr3_aa cdr3_nt
NA TRBJ2-7 TRBV4-1 NA CASSQDRVSLSYEQYF TGCGCCAGCAGCCAAGACAGGGTCTCCCTCTCCTACGAGCAGTACTTC
TRBD2 TRBJ2-1 TRBV7-2 NA CASSGSAGGRSEQFF TGTGCCAGCAGCGGTTCAGCGGGGGGGCGTAGTGAGCAGTTCTTC
NA TRBJ2-1 TRBV4-3 once CASSQELLRVGEQFF TGCGCCAGCAGCCAAGAACTCCTCCGCGTGGGTGAGCAGTTCTTC
NA TRBJ1-6 TRBV5-5 NA CASSLGNLGSPLHF TGTGCCAGCAGCTTGGGGAATCTCGGTTCACCCCTCCACTTT
TRBD1 TRBJ2-5 TRBV29-1 NA CSVDHSGGPAETQYF TGCAGCGTTGATCACTCAGGGGGACCAGCGGAGACCCAGTACTTC
NA TRBJ1-2 TRBV7-2 once CASSSRTGLSGYTF TGTGCCAGCAGCTCCCGAACAGGGCTGAGCGGCTACACCTTC
NA TRBJ2-3 TRBV6-1 NA CASSGAKNTQYF TGTGCCAGCAGCGGCGCTAAGAATACGCAGTATTTT
TRBD1 TRBJ2-6 TRBV29-1 NA CSPDGTGGTGANVLTF TGCAGCCCCGACGGGACAGGGGGAACTGGGGCCAACGTCCTGACTTTC
NA TRBJ2-7 TRBV4-3 NA CASSQGGGSYEQYF TGCGCCAGCAGCCAAGGGGGTGGCTCCTACGAGCAGTACTTC
NA TRBJ1-2 TRBV5-1 NA CASSLFGDGYTF TGCGCCAGCAGCTTGTTCGGGGATGGCTACACCTTC
TRBD1 TRBJ1-2 TRBV5-4 NA CASSLDRGYGYTF TGTGCCAGCAGCCTAGACAGGGGCTATGGCTACACCTTC
NA TRBJ2-7 TRBV5-1 NA CASSPFGSYEQYF TGCGCCAGCAGCCCATTTGGCTCCTACGAGCAGTACTTC
NA TRBJ2-1 TRBV19 NA CASSRAGGGNEQFF TGTGCCAGTAGCAGGGCAGGGGGGGGCAATGAGCAGTTCTTC
NA TRBJ2-1 TRBV2 NA CASSGVIYNEQFF TGTGCCAGCAGTGGGGTAATCTACAATGAGCAGTTCTTC
NA TRBJ1-4 TRBV27 NA CASSFQGGGEKLFF TGTGCCAGCAGTTTTCAGGGTGGTGGTGAAAAACTGTTTTTT
NA TRBJ1-2 TRBV10-3 NA CAVVDSVYGYTF TGTGCCGTCGTGGACAGCGTCTATGGCTACACCTTC
TRBD2 TRBJ2-7 TRBV13 NA CASSSGLAAYEQYF TGTGCCAGCAGCTCGGGACTAGCGGCCTACGAGCAGTACTTC
NA TRBJ2-7 TRBV5-1 NA CASSGGNSYEQYF TGCGCCAGCAGTGGGGGGAACTCCTACGAGCAGTACTTC
TRBD1 TRBJ1-2 TRBV7-2 NA CASSAGQGYGYTF TGTGCCAGCAGCGCCGGACAGGGCTATGGCTACACCTTC
NA TRBJ2-1 TRBV5-1 NA CASSLEGLDYNEQFF TGCGCCAGCAGCTTGGAGGGACTTGACTACAATGAGCAGTTCTTC
TRBD2 TRBJ2-1 TRBV4-3 NA CASSQDWSGGNEQFF TGCGCCAGCAGCCAAGATTGGAGCGGGGGTAATGAGCAGTTCTTC
NA TRBJ2-3 TRBV2 NA CASRPGTTTDTQYF TGTGCCAGCAGGCCGGGGACGACCACAGATACGCAGTATTTT
NA TRBJ2-3 TRBV5-1 NA CASSLGASADTDTQYF TGCGCCAGCAGCTTGGGCGCTAGCGCCGACACAGATACGCAGTATTTT
TRBD2 TRBJ2-3 TRBV6-6 NA CASSYGAGDRTDTQYF TGTGCCAGCAGTTACGGAGCGGGGGACCGCACAGATACGCAGTATTTT
NA TRBJ1-2 TRBV25-1 few CASSTEGFYGYTF TGTGCCAGCAGTACGGAAGGCTTCTATGGCTACACCTTC
TRBD1 TRBJ2-7 TRBV7-2 NA CASSLSGTGWAYEQYF TGTGCCAGCAGCCTATCCGGGACAGGGTGGGCCTACGAGCAGTACTTC
NA TRBJ2-3 TRBV4-3 NA CASSQGVPTLSGTDTQYF TGCGCCAGCAGCCAAGGTGTGCCTACCCTTAGTGGCACAGATACGCAGTATTTT
TRBD1 TRBJ1-2 TRBV25-1 NA CASSARQGRGFGYTF TGTGCCAGCAGTGCACGACAGGGCAGGGGGTTCGGCTACACCTTC
TRBD2 TRBJ2-3 TRBV7-9 NA CASSSKRGGSTDTQYF TGTGCCAGCAGCTCCAAGCGGGGGGGCAGCACAGATACGCAGTATTTT
NA TRBJ2-2 TRBV9 few CASSRVPNTGELFF TGTGCCAGCAGCAGGGTCCCGAACACCGGGGAGCTGTTTTTT
NA TRBJ2-5 TRBV7-3 NA CASSTGEGAGETQYF TGTGCCAGCAGCACCGGGGAGGGGGCGGGCGAGACCCAGTACTTC
TRBD2 TRBJ2-7 TRBV6-5 NA CASSYSNGLAAYEQYF TGTGCCAGCAGTTACTCGAATGGACTAGCGGCCTACGAGCAGTACTTC
TRBD1 TRBJ2-7 TRBV12-5 few CASGLDRGGYEQYF TGTGCTAGTGGTTTAGACAGGGGAGGCTACGAGCAGTACTTC
NA TRBJ1-1 TRBV11-2 NA CASSLSIPNTEAFF TGTGCCAGCAGCTTAAGTATACCGAACACTGAAGCTTTCTTT
NA TRBJ1-5 TRBV7-2 medium-sized CASSPEGGEARPQHF TGTGCCAGCAGCCCCGAAGGGGGGGAGGCTAGGCCCCAGCATTTT
TRBD1 TRBJ1-1 TRBV2 NA CASRPRTGYMNTEAFF TGTGCCAGCAGACCCCGGACAGGCTACATGAACACTGAAGCTTTCTTT
TRBD1 TRBJ1-1 TRBV7-9 NA CASSARDRKNTEAFF TGTGCCAGCAGCGCCCGGGACAGAAAGAACACTGAAGCTTTCTTT
NA TRBJ1-1 TRBV6-5 NA CASIDSWGSEAFF TGTGCCAGCATCGACAGTTGGGGGAGTGAAGCTTTCTTT
TRBD1 TRBJ1-6 TRBV19 NA CATTTGEGSPLHF TGTGCCACCACGACAGGGGAGGGTTCACCCCTCCACTTT
NA TRBJ2-5 TRBV19 NA CASSIDQGGQNQETQYF TGTGCCAGTAGTATAGACCAGGGGGGACAGAACCAAGAGACCCAGTACTTC
NA TRBJ2-1 TRBV7-3 NA CASSSEDNEQFF TGTGCCAGCAGCTCGGAAGACAATGAGCAGTTCTTC
TRBD1 TRBJ1-6 TRBV7-2 few CASSLSGTANSPLHF TGTGCCAGCAGCCTATCCGGGACAGCAAATTCACCCCTCCACTTT
TRBD1 TRBJ1-3 TRBV19 NA CATTRTGSGNTIYF TGTGCCACTACTCGGACAGGCTCTGGAAACACCATATATTTT
NA TRBJ2-5 TRBV5-6 NA CASSSLRGKETQYF TGTGCCAGCAGCTCCCTCCGGGGGAAAGAGACCCAGTACTTC
NA TRBJ1-3 TRBV11-2 NA CASLTGNTIYF TGTGCCAGCCTTACTGGAAACACCATATATTTT
NA TRBJ1-5 TRBV7-2 NA CASSLDRAYQPQHF TGTGCCAGCAGCTTAGACAGGGCTTATCAGCCCCAGCATTTT
TRBD1 TRBJ2-2 TRBV7-3 NA CASSPRTGDAGELFF TGTGCCAGCAGCCCCCGGACAGGGGATGCCGGGGAGCTGTTTTTT
NA TRBJ2-3 TRBV7-7 once CASRPAGASTDTQYF TGTGCTAGCAGACCCGCGGGGGCGAGCACAGATACGCAGTATTTT
NA TRBJ2-1 TRBV6-5 NA CASSYSSGAAGQFF TGTGCCAGCAGTTACTCGTCAGGGGCGGCAGGGCAGTTCTTC
NA TRBJ1-2 TRBV7-2 NA CASSLVGGQRYGYTF TGTGCCAGCAGCTTAGTGGGGGGGCAGAGGTATGGCTACACCTTC
NA TRBJ1-1 TRBV7-2 NA CASSLDTLVPAFF TGTGCCAGCAGCTTAGATACCCTCGTCCCCGCTTTCTTT
NA TRBJ1-5 TRBV7-2 NA CASSLNSNQPQHF TGTGCCAGCAGCTTGAATAGCAATCAGCCCCAGCATTTT
TRBD2 TRBJ2-5 TRBV9 NA CASSGGGTSGGTQETQYF TGTGCCAGCAGCGGGGGGGGGACTAGCGGGGGCACCCAAGAGACCCAGTACTTC
TRBD1 TRBJ1-2 TRBV2 NA CAGASQGARNYGYTF TGTGCCGGGGCGTCGCAGGGGGCGCGCAACTATGGCTACACCTTC
TRBD1 TRBJ1-1 TRBV5-1 NA CASSTTGVGVNTEAFF TGCGCCAGCAGCACGACAGGGGTTGGGGTGAACACTGAAGCTTTCTTT